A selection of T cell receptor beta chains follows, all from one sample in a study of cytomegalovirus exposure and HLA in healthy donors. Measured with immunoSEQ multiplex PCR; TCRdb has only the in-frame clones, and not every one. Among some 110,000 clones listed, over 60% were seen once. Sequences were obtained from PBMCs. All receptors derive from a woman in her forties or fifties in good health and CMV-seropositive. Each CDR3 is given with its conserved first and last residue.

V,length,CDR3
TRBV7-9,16,CASSMGWGATNEKLFF
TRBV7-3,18,CASSLLGTSGGPNNEQFF
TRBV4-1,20,CASSQAGLAGGLLAKNIQYF
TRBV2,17,CASTQNGQGLNNYGYTF
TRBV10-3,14,CAIRRQGEDGKLFF
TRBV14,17,CASSQFNGTVVPGELFF
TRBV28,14,CASSLRDRDLGYTF
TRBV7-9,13,CSSNKPGSYEQYF
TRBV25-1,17,CASSDSPRNPSRETQYF
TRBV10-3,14,CAISFQGGGEKLFF
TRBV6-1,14,CASSEGQGWSEAFF
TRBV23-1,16,CASSQSTGLAAGELFF
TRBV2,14,CASSDPGSPYGYTF
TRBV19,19,CASSIGEGGYPPNNQPQHF
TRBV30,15,CAWSVLGRGNTEAFF
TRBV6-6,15,CASTDPGGAITEAFF
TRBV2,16,CASTPLGTEASYEQYF
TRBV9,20,CASRRRDRGPHPYMNTEAFF
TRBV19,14,CASSRGKWAGELFF
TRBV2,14,CASSDPGTSYEQYF
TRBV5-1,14,CASSPTPEAWEQYF
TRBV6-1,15,CASGALPTGYYGYTF
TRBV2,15,CASSRTGGANEKLFF
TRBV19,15,CASSGYRLSSYEQYF
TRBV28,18,CASTTPGQGAITNYGYTF
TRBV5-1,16,CASSLVATGSGGELFF
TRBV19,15,CASSILAGNTGELFF
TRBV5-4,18,CASSQGLAGGQKSDTQYF
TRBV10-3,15,CATGQALSGANVLTF
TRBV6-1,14,CASRVRAGGSPLHF
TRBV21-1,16,CASSKSTLRARETQYF
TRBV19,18,CASSTPGNLAGGPDTQYF
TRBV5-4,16,CASSLTRGGRTDTQYF
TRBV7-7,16,CASSTRTGVHTGELFF
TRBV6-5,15,CASRSGTLNTGELFF
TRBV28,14,CASSPGGAGYGYTF
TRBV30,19,CAWSVILGPGGNSYNEQFF
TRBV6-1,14,CASSLGLADYEQYF